This entry describes one T cell receptor beta chain. Its specificity is not known. The data derive from a study of CD8+ T cells in alopecia areata. Overall study context: The drug, oral tofacitinib, was given to treated patients at 5 to 10 mg twice daily.

Peripheral blood samples and lesional scalp punch biopsies were obtained from alopecia areata patients. Findings and limits, study-wide: Scalp samples also contribute reads from the resident alphabeta T cells found in normal skin.

The sequencing template was cDNA reverse transcribed from extracted RNA. Sequencing used immunoSEQ multiplex PCR; TCRdb keeps in-frame clones, though not all of them. The sample yields around 160,000 clones, around 87% seen once. Per the germline V gene, CDR1 is MNHEY and CDR2 is SMNVEV (reference sequence). The CDR3 contains 14 residues. V was pared by 5 bases and J by 2 bases, with 4 bases of the junction left unmatched. The chain combines TRBV27 with TRBJ2-7; TRBD1 matches 9 bases. The TCR was taken from a human donor with alopecia areata. The sequenced sample was CD8+ T cells sorted from blood, obtained at week 0. For the CDR3, the DNA is TGTGCCAGCAGTCCCCGGGACAGGGCCTACGAGCAGTACTTC. Residues: CASSPRDRAYEQYF.